Shown below are 29 T cell receptor beta chains from a single sample sequenced in a study of radiation and T cells in renal cell carcinoma. This sample's time point: blood 4 weeks post-SBRT, at nephrectomy. Treatment noted: 15 Gy SBRT to primary tumor, nephrectomy 4 weeks later. Using immunoSEQ multiplex PCR, the repertoire was profiled, and TCRdb retains in-frame clones only, with some absent. The data hold roughly 58,000 clones, with 60% to 85% observed a single time. Sequences were derived from blood, sampled from a patient whose treatment included radiotherapy and nephrectomy. All receptors come from a man in his sixties with renal cell carcinoma.

The genes are TRBV5-6 and TRBJ2-5; D ambiguous. The J call may be faulty, since TRBJ2-7 better matches the DNA end. CDR1 SGHDT and CDR2 YYEEEE come from the germline V gene. The CDR3 totals 14 residues. As DNA, the CDR3 is TGTGCCAGCAGCTTGGCCGGGCAAACCTACGAGCAGTACTTC. Protein sequence: CASSLAGQTYEQYF.

The rearrangement uses TRBV5-6 and TRBJ1-2; TRBD1 matches at 7 bases. From germline, CDR1 is SGHDT and CDR2 YYEEEE. The CDR3 has 14 residues. With V trimmed by 0 bases and J by 5 bases, 4 bases remained unmatched. For the CDR3, the DNA is TGTGCCAGCAGCTTGGTCGGGACAGCATATGGCTACACCTTC. Residues: CASSLVGTAYGYTF.

This chain uses TRBV7-2 with TRBJ2-3; no clear D gene. CDR1 SGHTA and CDR2 FQGNSA come from the germline V gene. Trimming pared 5 bases from V and 0 bases from J, leaving 21 bases between. This CDR3 contains 18 residues. The DNA for the CDR3 is TGTGCCAGCAGCCCTCCTGGGATGGGGATTACTAGCACAGATACGCAGTATTTT. This sequence encodes CASSPPGMGITSTDTQYF.

The chain combines TRBV5-6 with TRBJ2-4, with D possibly called TRBD1 or TRBD2 (6 bases each). The V gene lost 4 bases and the J gene lost 1 base, with 15 bases spanning the gap. Germline V CDR1 and CDR2: SGHDT, YYEEEE. The CDR3 has 16 amino acids. The chain's CDR3 is CASSTGGAEAKNIQYF. The CDR3 nucleotides read TGTGCCAGCAGCACCGGGGGCGCAGAGGCCAAAAACATTCAGTACTTC.

The chain recombines TRBV5-4 with TRBJ2-7; D is unclear. CDR1 SGHNT and CDR2 YYREEE come from the germline V gene (reference sequence). The CDR3 runs 18 residues. The germline V and J ends were trimmed by 0 bases and 1 base, with 20 bases remaining between them. The CDR3 sequence is CASSLGVGNVKGSYEQYF. The CDR3 nucleotides are TGTGCCAGCAGCTTGGGTGTAGGCAATGTCAAGGGATCCTACGAGCAGTACTTC.

V is TRBV5-1 and J is TRBJ2-2, with 12 nucleotides matching TRBD2. The CDR3 contains 16 residues. Looked up from germline, CDR1 is SGHRS and CDR2 is YFSETQ. V trimming: 5 bases; J trimming: 3 bases; junction bases outside the gene matches: 5. CDR3 protein: CASRPRLAGDTGELFF. The CDR3 bases are TGCGCCAGCAGACCTCGACTAGCGGGAGACACCGGGGAGCTGTTTTTT.

This chain links TRBV7-9 with TRBJ2-7, with 13 bases fitting TRBD2. With 0 bases clipped from V and 0 bases from J, the junction kept 8 bases outside the gene matches. Germline CDR1 SEHNR, CDR2 FQNEAQ (reference sequence). The CDR3 is 19 residues long. CDR3 DNA sequence: TGTGCCAGCAGCTTAGCAAGGACTAGCGGGAGTCGGAGCTCCTACGAGCAGTACGTC. Translating gives CASSLARTSGSRSSYEQYV.

The chain combines TRBV19 with TRBJ2-3; 9 nucleotides agree with TRBD1. The V and J ends lost 4 bases and 0 bases, in that order; junction bases with no gene match: 5. The CDR3 is made up of 16 amino acids. Germline V lookup: CDR1 LNHDA, CDR2 SQIVND (reference sequence). This CDR3 is CASSKDRGSSTDTQYF. In DNA, the CDR3 is TGTGCCAGTAGTAAAGACAGGGGGTCTAGCACAGATACGCAGTATTTT.

V usage is TRBV29-1 and J usage is TRBJ1-4; D uncertain. Germline V CDR1 and CDR2: SQVTM, ANQGSEA. This CDR3 is built from 13 residues. V lost 6 bases, J lost 0 bases, and 8 bases lay in between. The CDR3 loop is CSVLHTTNEKLFF. The CDR3 nucleotides are TGCAGCGTCCTGCATACAACTAATGAAAAACTGTTTTTT.

The rearrangement links TRBV11-3 to TRBJ2-1; D perhaps matches TRBD2 (6 bases). The CDR3 totals 15 residues. V lost 5 bases and J 10 bases, leaving 21 bases between the germline ends. The germline gives CDR1 SGHNT, CDR2 YENEEA. DNA of the CDR3: TGTGCCAGCAGCCCCTCCCCGGTAACTAGCTGGGAGCAGTTCTTC. This sequence encodes CASSPSPVTSWEQFF. Based on the CDR3 plus reference TRBV11-3 and TRBJ2-1, the full variable domain is EAGVVQSPRYKIIEKKQPVAFWCNPISGHNTLYWYLQNLGQGPELLIRYENEEAVDDSQLPKDRFSAERLKGVDSTLKIQPAELGDSAVYLCASSPSPVTSWEQFFGPGTRLTVL.

This clone came up a few times. Other DNA sequences within the sample encode an identical CDR3. V and J are TRBV19 and TRBJ1-5; D unclear. CDR1 and CDR2 from the germline V gene are LNHDA and SQIVND (reference sequence). The CDR3 consists of 13 residues. V was cut by 6 bases and J by 1 base, with 7 bases left in between. CDR3 nucleotides: TGTGCCAGTAGAGGGCGAAGCAATCAGCCCCAGCATTTT. Protein: CASRGRSNQPQHF.

This clone has more than one count but fewer than ten. V is TRBV11-2 and J is TRBJ1-4, with 8 bases that match TRBD1. Germline CDR1 and CDR2: SGHAT and FQNNGV. The trim removed 3 bases at V and 2 bases at J, leaving 2 bases unmatched. CDR3 length equals 15 residues. The DNA for the CDR3 is TGTGCCAGCAGCTTCCGGACAGGGACTAATGAAAAACTGTTTTTT. Translating it yields CASSFRTGTNEKLFF.

V usage is TRBV11-2 and J usage is TRBJ2-7; D perhaps matches TRBD1 (6 bases). The germline CDR1 and CDR2 sequences are SGHAT and FQNNGV. Trimming took 5 bases from V and 4 from J, leaving 18 bases between them. The CDR3 has 15 residues. The CDR3 reads CASSRGQTRRYEQYV. CDR3 coding DNA: TGTGCCAGCAGCCGAGGACAGACCCGCCGTTACGAGCAGTACGTC.

The genes are TRBV6-1 and TRBJ1-4; D remains unclear. The CDR3 spans 14 residues. The V gene's germline CDR1 is MNHNS and CDR2 SASEGT. Trimming took 6 bases from V and 3 from J, leaving 11 bases between them. CDR3 DNA: TGTGCCAGCAGACTCATCACCCCTAATGAAAAACTGTTTTTT. Translated: CASRLITPNEKLFF.

The chain has TRBV7-7 and TRBJ2-7; the D gene is possibly TRBD1 (5 bases). Germline V gene sequence: CDR1 SSHAT, CDR2 FNYEAQ (reference sequence). V was shortened by 3 bases and J by 2 bases, with 8 bases between the two germline ends. The CDR3 contains 13 residues. Here the CDR3 DNA reads TGTGCCAGCAGCTTCGACAGAACCTACGAGCAGTACGTC. Its translation: CASSFDRTYEQYV.

V is TRBV7-2 and J is TRBJ2-5; D is undetermined. CDR1 is SGHTA, CDR2 FQGNSA, per germline. Between the trimmed V and J ends, which lost 3 bases and 3 bases, there was a span of 11 bases. The CDR3 contains 14 residues. The DNA of the CDR3 is TGTGCCAGCAGCTTGGATGGGAACGAAGAGACCCAGTACTTC. It specifies CASSLDGNEETQYF.

This clone was seen a handful of times. The chain is built from TRBV18 and TRBJ1-1; TRBD1 might be the D (6 bases). Looked up from germline, CDR1 is KGHSH and CDR2 is LQKENI. Trimming stripped 8 bases from V and 4 bases from J, with 20 bases between. The CDR3 consists of 15 residues. CDR3 in amino acids: CASQGESGAGTEAFF. The DNA for the CDR3 is TGTGCCAGCCAAGGGGAGTCGGGGGCAGGCACTGAAGCTTTCTTT.

This clone occurred a few times. The V and J genes are TRBV19 and TRBJ2-5; TRBD1 agrees at 10 bases. CDR1 is LNHDA and CDR2 is SQIVND in the germline V gene (reference sequence). The length of the CDR3 is 15 residues. V lost 1 base to trimming and J lost 5 bases; unmatched junction nucleotides: 4. The CDR3 here is CASSIAGTGEETQYF. The CDR3 DNA follows: TGTGCCAGTAGTATAGCCGGGACAGGGGAGGAGACCCAGTACTTC. Together with reference TRBV19 and TRBJ2-5, the CDR3 gives the full variable domain: DGGITQSPKYLFRKEGQNVTLSCEQNLNHDAMYWYRQDPGQGLRLIYYSQIVNDFQKGDIAEGYSVSREKKESFPLTVTSAQKNPTAFYLCASSIAGTGEETQYFGPGTRLLVL.

The chain joins TRBV19 to TRBJ1-1; D not resolved. Looked up from germline, CDR1 is LNHDA and CDR2 is SQIVND (reference sequence). The V end lost 0 bases, the J end lost 3 bases, and 20 bases lay between the germline ends. The CDR3 extends over 18 amino acids. The CDR3 DNA follows: TGTGCCAGTAGTATAGATCGCCCCGGACTGGCTAGAGACACTGAAGCTTTCTTT. The encoded protein is CASSIDRPGLARDTEAFF.

The table lists this clone with a few counts. The chain combines TRBV29-1 with TRBJ1-1; 8 bases fit TRBD1. Germline V gene lookup returns CDR1 SQVTM and CDR2 ANQGSEA. CDR3 length: 12 amino acids. V lost 5 bases and J lost 6; bases outside the gene matches: 5. CDR3 coding DNA: TGCAGCGTTTCAACAGGGGGATCTGAAGCTTTCTTT. As protein: CSVSTGGSEAFF.

The sample holds a few counts of this clone. The chain has TRBV7-8 and TRBJ1-4; a weak D match, TRBD1 (6 bases). The CDR3 runs 17 residues. Germline-derived CDR1 and CDR2 are SGHVS and FQNEAQ. V was pared by 0 bases and J by 6 bases, with 17 bases between. The CDR3 reads CASSLAPGAGKDEKLFF. The DNA for the CDR3 is TGTGCCAGCAGCTTAGCCCCGGGGGCAGGGAAGGATGAAAAACTGTTTTTT.

The CDR3 loop reads CASSPGSLNEQFF. In nucleotides, the CDR3 is TGTGCCAGCAGCCCCGGGTCCCTCAATGAGCAGTTCTTC. The gene calls are TRBV14 and TRBJ2-1, with no clear D. Germline-derived CDR1 and CDR2 are SGHDN and FVKESK. V was trimmed by 4 bases and J by 6 bases, leaving 10 bases between them. There are 13 residues in the CDR3.

The chain is built from TRBV6-5 and TRBJ2-5, with TRBD2 matching over 8 bases. CDR1 is MNHEY and CDR2 is SVGAGI in the germline V gene. The length of the CDR3 is 16 residues. The junction had 16 bases not matched to a gene; V was cut back by 4 bases and J by 9 bases. The CDR3 DNA reads as TGTGCCAGCAGTTTAACCGGGACTAGGGGTACGTCGTCCCAGTACTTC. It encodes CASSLTGTRGTSSQYF.

V is TRBV7-8 and J is TRBJ2-3; TRBD2 matches at 7 bases. The germline CDR1 and CDR2 sequences are SGHVS and FQNEAQ. The V gene end was trimmed by 1 base and the J gene end by 2 bases; junction bases not matched to a gene: 6. The length of the CDR3 is 16 residues. CDR3 DNA: TGTGCCAGCAGCTTAGGTTGGCTAGCGGACACAGATACGCAGTATTTT. Translating it yields CASSLGWLADTDTQYF.

The rearrangement uses TRBV30 and TRBJ2-7, with TRBD1 identical over 11 bases. V was pared by 5 bases and J by 3 bases, with 9 bases of the junction left unmatched. Per germline, CDR1 GTSNPN and CDR2 SVGIG (reference sequence). The CDR3 has 15 amino acids. Here the CDR3 reads CAWGVGQGAVYEQYF. The CDR3 DNA sequence: TGTGCCTGGGGAGTTGGACAGGGGGCAGTCTACGAGCAGTACTTC.

V gene TRBV28 combines with J gene TRBJ2-1; weak D call: TRBD1 (6 bases). V was trimmed by 7 bases and J by 5 bases, leaving 12 bases between them. The germline CDR1 and CDR2 sequences are MDHEN and SYDVKM. This CDR3 region has 13 residues. This CDR3 is CASTQGNNNEQFF. CDR3 nucleotides: TGTGCCAGCACCCAGGGGAATAACAATGAGCAGTTCTTC.

The chain uses TRBV11-2 and TRBJ1-2; 10 bases agree with TRBD1. V lost 0 bases, J lost 13 bases, and 5 bases stayed unmatched. Germline loops: CDR1 SGHAT, CDR2 FQNNGV. This CDR3 region has 13 residues. CDR3 sequence reads: CASSLDRDRGGTF. CDR3 DNA: TGTGCCAGCAGCTTAGATCGGGACAGGGGTGGCACCTTC.

J is TRBJ1-4 and V is TRBV19; D remains unclear. The germline V gene has CDR1 LNHDA and CDR2 SQIVND (reference sequence). Between the trimmed V and J ends, which lost 7 bases and 7 bases, there was a span of 22 bases. The length of the CDR3 is 16 residues. The CDR3 loop reads CASTRGPAKQTEKLFF. The DNA for the CDR3 is TGTGCCAGTACCCGCGGACCCGCAAAACAAACTGAAAAACTGTTTTTT.

The CDR3: CASSLATGGNTIYF. The CDR3 bases are TGTGCCAGCAGCTTAGCAACGGGGGGTAACACCATATATTTT. The rearrangement links TRBV7-2 to TRBJ1-3, with a possible D match to TRBD1 (5 bases). CDR1 SGHTA and CDR2 FQGNSA come from the germline V gene. The CDR3 is made up of 14 amino acids. Trimming took off 0 bases at V and 7 bases at J, with 10 bases between the two ends. The entire variable domain, with the rest obtained from reference TRBV7-2 and TRBJ1-3, is as follows: GAGVSQSPSNKVTEKGKDVELRCDPISGHTALYWYRQSLGQGLEFLIYFQGNSAPDKSGLPSDRFSAERTGGSVSTLTIQRTQQEDSAVYLCASSLATGGNTIYFGEGSWLTVV.